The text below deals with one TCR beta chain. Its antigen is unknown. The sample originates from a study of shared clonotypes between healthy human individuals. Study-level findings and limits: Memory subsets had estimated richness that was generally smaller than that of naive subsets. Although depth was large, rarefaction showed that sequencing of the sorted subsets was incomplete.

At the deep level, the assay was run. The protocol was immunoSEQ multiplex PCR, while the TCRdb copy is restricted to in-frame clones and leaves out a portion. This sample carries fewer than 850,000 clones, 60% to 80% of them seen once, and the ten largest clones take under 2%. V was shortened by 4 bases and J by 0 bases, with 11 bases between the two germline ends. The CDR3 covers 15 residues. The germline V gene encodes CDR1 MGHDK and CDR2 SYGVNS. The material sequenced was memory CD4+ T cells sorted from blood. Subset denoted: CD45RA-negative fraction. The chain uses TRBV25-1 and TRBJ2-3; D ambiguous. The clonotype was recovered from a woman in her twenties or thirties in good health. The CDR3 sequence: CASSGGTYSTDTQYF. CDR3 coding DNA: TGTGCCAGCAGTGGGGGAACCTACAGCACAGATACGCAGTATTTT.